A single T cell receptor (beta chain) is shown here with its context. Its target is unknown. Repertoires were generated with immunoSEQ multiplex PCR, while TCRdb's copy carries only in-frame clones and drops some. Of more than 35,000 clones detected, approximately 90% appear once; the ten largest clones hold 0.5%. The CDR3 contains 12 residues. Trimming pared 5 bases from V and 7 bases from J, leaving 11 bases between. Germline CDR1 and CDR2: LNHDA and SQIVND (reference sequence). Time point: naive CD8 control sorted from an acute-time-point sample. Acute primary HCV infection: positive HCV RNA or antibody test after negative test within 24 weeks. The sample originates from a study of CD8 T cells in acute hepatitis C reinfection. Looking at the study overall: CD8+ T cells recognizing the HCV NS3-1073 epitope were profiled acutely and after viral clearance.

Points from the study as a whole: Preferential TRBV04 and TRBV06 usage appeared in all groups and was not explained by the naive pool. Bulk TCRbeta-only sequencing left public clonotype pairing undetermined.

This TCR derives from a man aged 25 to 40 with chronic hepatitis C. Sequencing was carried out using naive CD8+ T cells from PBMCs. The chain is built from TRBV19 and TRBJ1-2; D is uncertain. The CDR3 bases are TGTGCCAGTAGTCTTGGGGAAGCTGGCTACACCTTC. As protein: CASSLGEAGYTF.